This T cell receptor (beta chain) was captured in a study of blood T cell repertoires in COVID-19. The wider study: PBMCs, B-cell-depleted T cells, or T cells provided the cDNA or gDNA that made up the material.

This clone was detected only once. The CDR3 consists of 12 residues. Germline V CDR1 and CDR2: SGHVS, FQNEAQ. The V end lost 4 bases, the J end lost 5 bases, and 9 bases lay between the germline ends. Per the study methods: Cell counts per sample came from amplifying reference gene primers. Clones were sequenced by immunoSEQ multiplex PCR, and TCRdb holds only the in-frame ones, with some missing. V and J calls and clone size come straight from that table; D and trimming were deduced from the DNA. The data contain around 260,000 clones, around 87% of them singletons. The chain combines TRBV7-8 with TRBJ2-7, with D possibly matching TRBD1 (6 bases). Sequencing was performed on peripheral blood. The sequence was obtained from a woman in her forties who had recovered from COVID-19. CDR3 protein: CASSSHRDEQYF. For the CDR3, the DNA is TGTGCCAGCAGCTCGCACAGGGACGAGCAGTACTTC. The whole variable domain, filled in from reference TRBV7-8 and TRBJ2-7, reads GAGVSQSPRYKVAKRGQDVALRCDPISGHVSLFWYQQALGQGPEFLTYFQNEAQLDKSGLPSDRFFAERPEGSVSTLKIQRTQQEDSAVYLCASSSHRDEQYFGPGTRLTVT.